This T cell receptor (beta chain) was obtained from a study of blood T cell repertoires in COVID-19. Study-level background: PBMCs, B-cell-depleted T cells, or T cells provided the cDNA or gDNA that made up the material.

The CDR3 loop spans 17 amino acids. Looked up from germline, CDR1 is SGHTA and CDR2 is FQGTGA. V was pared by 6 bases and J by 3 bases, with 18 bases between. Libraries were prepared by immunoSEQ multiplex PCR; TCRdb keeps only in-frame clonotypes and omits some of them. This sample yields hundreds of thousands of clones, of which roughly 80% are seen a single time; roughly a tenth belongs to the top ten. V gene TRBV7-3 combines with J gene TRBJ2-6; tentative D call: TRBD1 (5 bases). The sequence was obtained from a woman of 80 years or more with acute or convalescent COVID-19. The sequenced sample was peripheral blood. This CDR3 reads CASSLTVRAHGANVLTF. Written as DNA, the CDR3 is TGTGCCAGCAGTCTTACGGTCAGGGCCCATGGGGCCAACGTCCTGACTTTC.